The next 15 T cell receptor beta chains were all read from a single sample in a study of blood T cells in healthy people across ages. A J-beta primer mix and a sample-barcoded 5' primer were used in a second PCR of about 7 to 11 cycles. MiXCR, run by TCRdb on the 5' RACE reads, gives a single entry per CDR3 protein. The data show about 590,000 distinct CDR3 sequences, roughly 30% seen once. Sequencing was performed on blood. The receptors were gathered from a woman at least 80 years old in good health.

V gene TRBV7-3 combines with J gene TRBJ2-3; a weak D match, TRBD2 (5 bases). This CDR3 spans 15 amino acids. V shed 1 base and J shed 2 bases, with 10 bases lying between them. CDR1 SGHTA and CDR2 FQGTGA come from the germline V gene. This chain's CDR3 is CASSLIGSDTDTQYF. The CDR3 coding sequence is TGTGCCAGCAGCTTAATAGGTAGCGACACAGATACGCAGTATTTT.

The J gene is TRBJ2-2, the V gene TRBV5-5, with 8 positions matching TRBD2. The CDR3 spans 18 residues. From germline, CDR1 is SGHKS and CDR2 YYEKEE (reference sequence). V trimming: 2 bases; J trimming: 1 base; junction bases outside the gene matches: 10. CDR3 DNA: TGTGCCAGCAGCTTTCCGGGACGGGGGGGCTTGAACACCGGGGAGCTGTTTTTT. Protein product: CASSFPGRGGLNTGELFF.

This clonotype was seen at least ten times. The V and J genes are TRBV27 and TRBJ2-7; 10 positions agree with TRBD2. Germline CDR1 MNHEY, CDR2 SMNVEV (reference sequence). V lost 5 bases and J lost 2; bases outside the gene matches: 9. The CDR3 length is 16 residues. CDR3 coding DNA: TGTGCCAGCAGTCCCCTAGCGGGGGCACAAACCTACGAGCAGTACTTC. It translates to CASSPLAGAQTYEQYF.

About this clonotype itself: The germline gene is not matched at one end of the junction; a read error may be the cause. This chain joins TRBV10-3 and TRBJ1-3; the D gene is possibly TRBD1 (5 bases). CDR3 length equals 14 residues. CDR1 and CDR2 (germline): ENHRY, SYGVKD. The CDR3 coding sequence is TGTGCCATCACGCCAGGGCGGACTGGAGACACCATATATTTT. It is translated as CAITPGRTGDTIYF.

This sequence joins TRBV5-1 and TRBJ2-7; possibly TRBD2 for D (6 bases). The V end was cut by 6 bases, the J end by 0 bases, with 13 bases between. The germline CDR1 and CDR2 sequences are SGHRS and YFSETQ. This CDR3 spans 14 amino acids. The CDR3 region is CASMLGGSSYEQYF. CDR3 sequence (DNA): TGCGCCAGCATGTTAGGAGGGAGCTCCTACGAGCAGTACTTC.

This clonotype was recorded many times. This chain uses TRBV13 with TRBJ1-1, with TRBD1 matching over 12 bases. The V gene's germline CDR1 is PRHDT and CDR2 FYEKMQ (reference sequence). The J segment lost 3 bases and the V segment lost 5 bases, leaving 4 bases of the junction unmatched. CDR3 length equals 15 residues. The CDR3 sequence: CASSLGTGGDTEAFF. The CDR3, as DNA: TGTGCCAGCAGCCTCGGGACAGGGGGCGACACTGAAGCTTTCTTT.

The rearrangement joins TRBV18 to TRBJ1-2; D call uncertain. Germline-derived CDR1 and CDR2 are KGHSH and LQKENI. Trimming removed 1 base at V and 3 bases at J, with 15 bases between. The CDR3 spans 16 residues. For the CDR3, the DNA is TGTGCCAGCTCACCACGGGGAACCCCCGGGGACTATGGCTACACCTTC. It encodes CASSPRGTPGDYGYTF.

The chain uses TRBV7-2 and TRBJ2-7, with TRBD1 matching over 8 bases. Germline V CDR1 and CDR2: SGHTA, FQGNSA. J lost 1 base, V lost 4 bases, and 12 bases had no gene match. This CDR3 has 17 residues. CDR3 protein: CASSSRVGDRLSYEQYF. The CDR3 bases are TGTGCCAGCAGCTCCCGGGTGGGGGACAGGCTATCCTACGAGCAGTACTTC.

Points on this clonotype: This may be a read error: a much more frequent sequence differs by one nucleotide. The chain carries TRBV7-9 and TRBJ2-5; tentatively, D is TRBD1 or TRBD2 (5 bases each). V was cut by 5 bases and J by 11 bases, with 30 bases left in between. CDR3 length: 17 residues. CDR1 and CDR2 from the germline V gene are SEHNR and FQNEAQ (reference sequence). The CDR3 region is CASSADWGSPEGNEQYF. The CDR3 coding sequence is TGTGCCAGCAGCGCCGACTGGGGCAGCCCCGAGGGCAATGAGCAGTACTTC.

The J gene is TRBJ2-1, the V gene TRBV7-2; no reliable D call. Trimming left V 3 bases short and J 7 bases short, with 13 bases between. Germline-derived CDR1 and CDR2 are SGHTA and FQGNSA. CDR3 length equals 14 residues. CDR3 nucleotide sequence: TGTGCCAGCAGCTTTAATTGGGTGGGGAATGAGCAGTTCTTC. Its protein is CASSFNWVGNEQFF.

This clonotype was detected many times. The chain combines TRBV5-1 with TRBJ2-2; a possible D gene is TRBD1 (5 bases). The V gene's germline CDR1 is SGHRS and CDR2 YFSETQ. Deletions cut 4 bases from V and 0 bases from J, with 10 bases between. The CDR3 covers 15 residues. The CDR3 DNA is TGCGCCAGCAGCCCTGACAGAGCGAACACCGGGGAGCTGTTTTTT. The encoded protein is CASSPDRANTGELFF. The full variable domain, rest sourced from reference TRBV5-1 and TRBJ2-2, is KAGVTQTPRYLIKTRGQQVTLSCSPISGHRSVSWYQQTPGQGLQFLFEYFSETQRNKGNFPGRFSGRQFSNSRSEMNVSTLELGDSALYLCASSPDRANTGELFFGEGSRLTVL.

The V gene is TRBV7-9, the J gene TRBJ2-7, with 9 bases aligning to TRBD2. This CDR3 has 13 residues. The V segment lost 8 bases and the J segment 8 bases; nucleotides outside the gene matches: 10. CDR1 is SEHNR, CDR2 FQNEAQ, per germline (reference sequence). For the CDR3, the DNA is TGTGCCAGCTTAGCGGGGGCCTACAATAAGCAGTACTTC. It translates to CASLAGAYNKQYF. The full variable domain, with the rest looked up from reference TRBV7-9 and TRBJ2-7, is DTGVSQNPRHKITKRGQNVTFRCDPISEHNRLYWYRQTLGQGPEFLTYFQNEAQLEKSRLLSDRFSAERPKGSFSTLEIQRTEQGDSAMYLCASLAGAYNKQYFGPGTRLTVT.

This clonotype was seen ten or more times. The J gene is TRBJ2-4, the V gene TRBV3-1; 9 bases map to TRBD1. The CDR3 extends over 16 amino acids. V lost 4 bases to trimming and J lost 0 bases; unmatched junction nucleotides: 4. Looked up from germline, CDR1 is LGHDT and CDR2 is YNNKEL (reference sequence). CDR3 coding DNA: TGTGCCAGCAGCCTAGGGACAGGGAAAGCCAAAAACATTCAGTACTTC. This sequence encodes CASSLGTGKAKNIQYF.

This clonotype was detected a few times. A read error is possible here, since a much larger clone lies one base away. CDR3 in amino acids: CASSGLTLAGGLNEQYF. The CDR3 coding sequence is TGTGCCAGCAGTGGCCTGACCCTAGCGGGGGGTCTAAATGAGCAGTACTTC. The rearrangement links TRBV2 to TRBJ2-1, with 11 positions matching TRBD2. With the DNA end fitting TRBJ2-7 better, the J assignment may be wrong. CDR3 length equals 17 residues. Germline CDR1 SNHLY, CDR2 FYNNEI.

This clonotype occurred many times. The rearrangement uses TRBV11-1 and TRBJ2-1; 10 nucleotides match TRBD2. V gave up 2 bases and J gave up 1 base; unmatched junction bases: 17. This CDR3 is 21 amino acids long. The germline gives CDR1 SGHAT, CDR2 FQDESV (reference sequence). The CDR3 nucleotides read TGTGCCAGCAGCTTATTAGGCCCTCTGAGCGGGGGGGCTGGGTCCTACAATGAGCAGTTCTTC. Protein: CASSLLGPLSGGAGSYNEQFF.